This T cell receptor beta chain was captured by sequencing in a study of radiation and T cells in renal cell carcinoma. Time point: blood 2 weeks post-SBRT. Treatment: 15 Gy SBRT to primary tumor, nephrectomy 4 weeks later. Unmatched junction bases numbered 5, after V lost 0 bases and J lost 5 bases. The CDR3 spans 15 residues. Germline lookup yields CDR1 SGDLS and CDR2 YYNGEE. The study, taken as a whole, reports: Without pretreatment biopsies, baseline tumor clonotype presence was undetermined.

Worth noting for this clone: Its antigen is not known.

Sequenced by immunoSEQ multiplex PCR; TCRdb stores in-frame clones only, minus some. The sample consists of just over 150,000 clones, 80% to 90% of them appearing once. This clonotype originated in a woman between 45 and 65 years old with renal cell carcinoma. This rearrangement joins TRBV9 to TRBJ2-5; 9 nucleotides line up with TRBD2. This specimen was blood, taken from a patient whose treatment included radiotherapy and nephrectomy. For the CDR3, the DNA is TGTGCCAGCAGCGTAGGGCTAGCGGGGAGGGAGACCCAGTACTTC. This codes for CASSVGLAGRETQYF.